This T cell receptor beta chain was observed in a study of T-cell reconstitution after alpha-beta-depleted transplantation in children. A library of TCRbeta sequences, prepared with unique molecular identifiers, was generated. TCRdb ran MiXCR on the PCR reads and lists one entry per CDR3 protein. Here the sample spans about 72,000 distinct CDR3 sequences, roughly 6.6% being singletons. This CDR3 contains 14 residues. Per the germline V gene, CDR1 is LGHDT and CDR2 is YNNKEL (reference sequence). Trimming cost V 10 bases and J 7 bases, with 17 bases left between them. The sample holds many counts of this clonotype.

The V and J genes are TRBV3-1 and TRBJ1-6; no definite D call. This sequence originates from a human donor who donated a stem cell graft to a child with acute lymphoblastic leukemia. Source: PBMCs from the stem cell graft donor, taken from the stem cell graft. Here the CDR3 DNA reads TGTGCCACATCCAGAAATAGTAACAATTCACCCCTCCACTTT. Its protein product is CATSRNSNNSPLHF.